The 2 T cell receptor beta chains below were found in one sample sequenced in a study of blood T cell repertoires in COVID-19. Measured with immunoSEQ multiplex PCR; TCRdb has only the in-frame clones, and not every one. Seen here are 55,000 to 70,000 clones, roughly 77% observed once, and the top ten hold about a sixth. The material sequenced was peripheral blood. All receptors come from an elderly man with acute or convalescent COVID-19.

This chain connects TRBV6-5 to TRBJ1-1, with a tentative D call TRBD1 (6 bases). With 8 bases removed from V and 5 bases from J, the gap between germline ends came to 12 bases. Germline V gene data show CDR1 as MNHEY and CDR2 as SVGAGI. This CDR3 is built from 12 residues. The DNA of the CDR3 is TGTGCCAGCGGGGGGGGCCCTACTGAAGCTTTCTTT. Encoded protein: CASGGGPTEAFF.

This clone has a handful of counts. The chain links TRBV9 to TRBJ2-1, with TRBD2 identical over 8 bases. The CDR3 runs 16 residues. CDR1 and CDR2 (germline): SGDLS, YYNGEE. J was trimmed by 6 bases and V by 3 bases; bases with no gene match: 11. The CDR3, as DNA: TGTGCCAGCAGCGCCACTTTACGGACTAGCAGCAATGAGCAGTTCTTC. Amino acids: CASSATLRTSSNEQFF.